Detailed here is one T cell receptor (beta chain). Its antigen is as yet unknown. The sample belongs to a study of shared clonotypes between healthy human individuals. Study context: Those who served as donors were a couple of women and a few men between the ages of 18 and 49.

The V and J ends lost 0 bases and 10 bases respectively, with 10 bases between them. The CDR3 is 13 residues long. Germline loops: CDR1 MNHEY, CDR2 SVGAGI. Every subset's genomic DNA went evenly onto several immunoSEQ plates. Clones were read by immunoSEQ multiplex PCR, and TCRdb kept only the in-frame ones, dropping some. The sample consists of about 2.4 million clones, about 92% of them appearing once. Regarding the study as a whole: It was observed that 5% to 6.5% of naive CD4 clonotypes were shared across a handful of donors. Sequencing depth was expected to affect clonotype sharing among donors.

This clonotype was sampled from a man aged 18-30 years in good health. The V and J genes are TRBV6-5 and TRBJ2-1, with D hard to call. Sequencing was done on a sample of naive CD4+ T cells sorted from blood. Subset reported: CD45RA+ positively selected. For the CDR3, the DNA is TGTGCCAGCAGTTACTCGATGAGGCGGGAGCAGTTCTTC. It yields the protein CASSYSMRREQFF.